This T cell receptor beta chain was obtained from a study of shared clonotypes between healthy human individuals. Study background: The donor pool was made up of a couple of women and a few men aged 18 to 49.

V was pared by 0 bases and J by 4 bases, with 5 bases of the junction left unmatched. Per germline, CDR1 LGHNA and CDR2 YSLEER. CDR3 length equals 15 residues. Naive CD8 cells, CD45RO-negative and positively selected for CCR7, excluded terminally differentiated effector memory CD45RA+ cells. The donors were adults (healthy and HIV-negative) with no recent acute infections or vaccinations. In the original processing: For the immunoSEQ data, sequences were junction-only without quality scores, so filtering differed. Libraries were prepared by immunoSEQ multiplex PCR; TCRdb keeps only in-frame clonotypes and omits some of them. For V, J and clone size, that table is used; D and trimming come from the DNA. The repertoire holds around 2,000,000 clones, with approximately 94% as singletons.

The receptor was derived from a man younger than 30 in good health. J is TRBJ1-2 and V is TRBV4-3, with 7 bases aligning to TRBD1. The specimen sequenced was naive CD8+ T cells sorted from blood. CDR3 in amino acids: CASSQDGGQAYGYTF. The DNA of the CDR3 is TGCGCCAGCAGCCAAGATGGAGGACAGGCCTATGGCTACACCTTC.